Each of the 7 T cell receptor beta chains below was sequenced from the same sample in a study of blood T cell repertoires in COVID-19. The method was immunoSEQ multiplex PCR; TCRdb's version includes in-frame clones alone and lacks a portion of them. Among 380,000 or so clones, roughly nine tenths were seen once, and the ten largest hold 1% to 1.5%. The sequenced sample was peripheral blood. The source is a man aged 40-49 years with acute or convalescent COVID-19.

In its sample, this clone was seen a few times. DNA of the CDR3: TGTGCCACCGGGGCAGGTCTAGTGAGCAATCAGCCCCAGCATTTT. This sequence encodes CATGAGLVSNQPQHF. The chain combines TRBV24-1 with TRBJ1-5; TRBD1 is a possible D gene (5 bases). Germline V gene lookup returns CDR1 KGHDR and CDR2 SFDVKD. The V and J ends lost 9 bases and 1 base respectively, with 15 bases between them. This CDR3 region has 15 residues.

This chain joins TRBV28 and TRBJ2-2; D may be TRBD1 (5 bases). Germline-derived CDR1 and CDR2 are MDHEN and SYDVKM. The CDR3 sequence is 14 residues long. The V end was cut by 5 bases, the J end by 8 bases, with 15 bases between. The chain's CDR3 is CASSPRSRTGELFF. The CDR3 coding sequence is TGTGCCAGCAGTCCCCGGTCCCGGACAGGGGAGCTGTTTTTT.

V is TRBV27 and J is TRBJ2-2, with 7 bases identical to TRBD1. This CDR3 has 16 residues. J was trimmed by 3 bases and V by 5 bases; bases with no gene match: 9. The germline CDR1 and CDR2 sequences are MNHEY and SMNVEV (reference sequence). The CDR3 DNA reads TGTGCCAGCAGTCGACAGGGCATGTTGGACACCGGGGAGCTGTTTTTT. Translating it yields CASSRQGMLDTGELFF.

The chain couples TRBV9 to TRBJ1-2; D is perhaps TRBD1 (6 bases). V was shortened by 0 bases and J by 4 bases, with 13 bases between the two germline ends. Germline V lookup: CDR1 SGDLS, CDR2 YYNGEE. CDR3 length: 15 amino acids. CDR3 sequence (DNA): TGTGCCAGCAGCGTAGCTGGACAGCCTACCTATGGCTACACCTTC. Its translation is CASSVAGQPTYGYTF.

The V and J genes are TRBV7-9 and TRBJ2-1; 10 bases are a match to TRBD2. After removal of 3 bases from V and 4 bases from J, the junction contained 15 bases not matched to a gene. The germline gives CDR1 SEHNR, CDR2 FQNEAQ (reference sequence). The CDR3 has 19 amino acids. CDR3 amino acids: CASSFLTSGKLILYNEQFF. The CDR3 DNA reads TGTGCCAGCAGCTTTTTAACTAGCGGGAAGCTAATCCTGTACAATGAGCAGTTCTTC.

CDR3 amino acids: CATSRDYDREQFF. Written as DNA, the CDR3 is TGTGCCACCAGCAGAGATTACGACAGGGAGCAGTTCTTC. The chain recombines TRBV15 with TRBJ2-1, with D possibly being TRBD1 (6 bases). The CDR3 runs to 13 residues. The germline V and J ends were trimmed by 0 bases and 10 bases, with 10 bases remaining between them. Per germline, CDR1 LNHNV and CDR2 YYDKDF (reference sequence).

This clone was detected once. The rearrangement uses TRBV27 and TRBJ2-3; no firm D call. The V and J ends lost 4 bases and 4 bases respectively, with 15 bases between them. Germline V lookup: CDR1 MNHEY, CDR2 SMNVEV (reference sequence). The CDR3 consists of 15 residues. The CDR3 nucleotides are TGTGCCAGCAGTTCCCTAGTAGCTTCCTCAGATACGCAGTATTTT. Protein sequence: CASSSLVASSDTQYF.